Below are 20 T cell receptor beta chains sequenced from a single sample in a study of T cell responses to AZD1222 COVID-19 vaccine. Data came from immunoSEQ multiplex PCR; TCRdb stores just in-frame clones and leaves some out. The top ten clones hold roughly 13% of a sample with some 62,000 clones, more than 70% of them seen once. Source: peripheral blood, taken on day 0 of AZD1222 vaccination. The source of these receptors is an adult in good health.

V is TRBV11-2 and J is TRBJ2-6; the D gene is possibly TRBD1 (5 bases). This CDR3 is built from 15 residues. Germline CDR1 and CDR2: SGHAT and FQNNGV. Trimming removed 5 bases at V and 0 bases at J, with 8 bases between. CDR3 sequence (DNA): TGTGCCAGCAGCCGCGACAGCTCTGGGGCCAACGTCCTGACTTTC. This translates into CASSRDSSGANVLTF.

This clone was counted once. The V and J genes are TRBV7-2 and TRBJ1-3; perhaps TRBD1 as D (5 bases). The V and J ends lost 1 base and 2 bases respectively, with 9 bases between them. CDR3 length equals 15 residues. Germline V gene lookup returns CDR1 SGHTA and CDR2 FQGNSA. The CDR3 sequence: CASSLVQGPGNTIYF. The CDR3 region has the DNA TGTGCCAGCAGCTTAGTTCAGGGCCCTGGAAACACCATATATTTT.

On this clone itself: At the DNA level, this CDR3 is encoded by other sequences in the same sample as well. The chain uses TRBV19 and TRBJ1-5; D remains ambiguous. The CDR3 length is 13 residues. Deletions cut 0 bases from V and 7 bases from J, with 7 bases between. The germline V gene encodes CDR1 LNHDA and CDR2 SQIVND (reference sequence). The CDR3 coding sequence is TGTGCCAGTAGTATAGAGGGTTACCAGCCCCAGCATTTT. Protein: CASSIEGYQPQHF. Variable domain in full (rest from reference TRBV19 and TRBJ1-5): DGGITQSPKYLFRKEGQNVTLSCEQNLNHDAMYWYRQDPGQGLRLIYYSQIVNDFQKGDIAEGYSVSREKKESFPLTVTSAQKNPTAFYLCASSIEGYQPQHFGDGTRLSIL.

Comments on this clone: This may come from a read error, since a much larger clone is one base off. The V call is TRBV5-4, the J call TRBJ2-7; tentatively, D is TRBD1 (5 bases). Trimming shortened V by 2 bases and J by 3 bases, and 6 bases separated the two germline ends. Germline CDR1 SGHNT, CDR2 YYREEE (reference sequence). The CDR3 sequence is 12 residues long. CDR3 sequence reads: CASSFDSYEQYF. CDR3 bases: TGTGCCAGCAGCTTTGACAGCTACGAGCAGTACTTC. Full variable domain (outside the CDR3, taken from reference TRBV5-4 and TRBJ2-7): ETGVTQSPTHLIKTRGQQVTLRCSSQSGHNTVSWYQQALGQGPQFIFQYYREEENGRGNFPPRFSGLQFPNYSSELNVNALELDDSALYLCASSFDSYEQYFGPGTRLTVT.

This clone was seen more than once but under ten times. The chain uses TRBV9 and TRBJ1-3; D gene ambiguous. Trimming took off 0 bases at V and 0 bases at J, with 4 bases between the two ends. CDR3 length: 14 residues. The germline V gene has CDR1 SGDLS and CDR2 YYNGEE. CDR3 amino acids: CASSVAGSGNTIYF. In DNA, the CDR3 is TGTGCCAGCAGCGTAGCAGGCTCTGGAAACACCATATATTTT. The variable domain in full, with the rest retrieved from reference TRBV9 and TRBJ1-3, is DSGVTQTPKHLITATGQRVTLRCSPRSGDLSVYWYQQSLDQGLQFLIQYYNGEERAKGNILERFSAQQFPDLHSELNLSSLELGDSALYFCASSVAGSGNTIYFGEGSWLTVV.

This sequence joins TRBV3-1 (or the pseudogene TRBV3-2) and TRBJ2-1; 11 bases fit TRBD1. Trimming cost V 3 bases and J 6 bases; bases outside gene matches: 13. The CDR3 is 18 amino acids. The germline V gene has CDR1 LGHDT and CDR2 YNNKEL (reference sequence). CDR3 coding DNA: TGTGCCAGCAGCCATGGACAGGGGGCGTGGGTAAGAATCAATGAGCAGTTCTTC. It encodes CASSHGQGAWVRINEQFF.

This sequence joins TRBV19 and TRBJ1-2, with 7 bases fitting TRBD1. The germline V gene encodes CDR1 LNHDA and CDR2 SQIVND (reference sequence). The CDR3 runs to 14 residues. V shed 5 bases and J 4 bases; nucleotides not matched to a gene: 7. This CDR3 reads CASSPNRGGYGYTF. DNA of the CDR3: TGTGCCAGTAGTCCGAACAGGGGAGGCTATGGCTACACCTTC.

V and J are TRBV2 and TRBJ2-2; D perhaps matches TRBD2 (5 bases). Germline CDR1 and CDR2: SNHLY and FYNNEI. The CDR3 is 14 amino acids. The V end lost 6 bases, the J end lost 7 bases, and 15 bases lay between the germline ends. The CDR3 DNA follows: TGTGCCAGCAGGGTCCTCGCAGCGGTCGGGGAGCTGTTTTTT. Its protein product is CASRVLAAVGELFF. Supplemented by reference TRBV2 and TRBJ2-2, the full variable domain reads EPEVTQTPSHQVTQMGQEVILRCVPISNHLYFYWYRQILGQKVEFLVSFYNNEISEKSEIFDDQFSVERPDGSNFTLKIRSTKLEDSAMYFCASRVLAAVGELFFGEGSRLTVL.

The V and J genes are TRBV4-1 and TRBJ2-1; D gene ambiguous. Germline-derived CDR1 and CDR2 are MGHRA and YSYEKL. This CDR3 is built from 12 residues. V was clipped by 4 bases and J by 11 bases, with 12 bases between them. CDR3 residues: CASSLPTPQQFF. The CDR3 DNA follows: TGCGCCAGCAGCCTCCCGACCCCGCAGCAGTTCTTC.

The genes are TRBV5-1 and TRBJ2-4; D not resolved. V was trimmed by 2 bases and J by 0 bases, leaving 12 bases between them. CDR3 length: 16 amino acids. Germline V gives CDR1 SGHRS, CDR2 YFSETQ. The CDR3 here is CASSFGQALAKNIQYF. DNA for the CDR3: TGCGCCAGCAGCTTTGGGCAGGCCTTAGCCAAAAACATTCAGTACTTC.

The J gene is TRBJ1-6, the V gene TRBV19, with 8 bases aligning to TRBD1. Germline V CDR1 and CDR2: LNHDA, SQIVND (reference sequence). V gave up 10 bases and J gave up 9 bases; unmatched junction bases: 14. The CDR3 sequence is 15 residues long. This CDR3 is CATREGQVDVSPLHF. In DNA form, the CDR3 reads TGTGCCACCAGAGAGGGACAGGTCGATGTTTCACCCCTCCACTTT.

The CDR3 reads CASSTVWRGGETQYF. CDR3 DNA sequence: TGTGCCAGCAGCACCGTCTGGCGGGGAGGCGAGACCCAGTACTTC. V and J are TRBV5-5 and TRBJ2-5, with a weak D call TRBD2 (6 bases). The CDR3 has 15 amino acids. Germline V lookup: CDR1 SGHKS, CDR2 YYEKEE (reference sequence). V shed 4 bases and J shed 5 bases, with 18 bases lying between them.

The chain employs TRBV10-3 and TRBJ1-2, with D hard to call. V shed 2 bases and J shed 8 bases, with 15 bases lying between them. This CDR3 spans 14 amino acids. Looked up from germline, CDR1 is ENHRY and CDR2 is SYGVKD. The CDR3 nucleotides read TGTGCCATCAGTGAGCCGGGCCCCTCGGAGGGCTACACCTTC. It is translated as CAISEPGPSEGYTF.

This sequence joins TRBV6-5 and TRBJ2-3, with 10 positions matching TRBD1. The CDR3 covers 15 residues. V was pared by 6 bases and J by 4 bases, with 7 bases of the junction left unmatched. CDR1 is MNHEY, CDR2 SVGAGI, per germline. CDR3 in amino acids: CASSRGQGFADTQYF. In DNA form, the CDR3 reads TGTGCCAGCAGCCGGGGACAGGGGTTCGCAGATACGCAGTATTTT.

Here the CDR3 DNA reads TGCGCCAGCAGCCTGGCCCTACTCACAGATACGCAGTATTTT. The encoded protein is CASSLALLTDTQYF. The genes are TRBV5-1 and TRBJ2-3; no clear D gene. From germline, CDR1 is SGHRS and CDR2 YFSETQ. There are 14 residues in the CDR3. The V and J ends lost 4 bases and 2 bases respectively, with 11 bases between them.

V and J are TRBV6-5 and TRBJ2-3; D ambiguous. Trimming removed 0 bases at V and 2 bases at J, with 9 bases between. CDR1 and CDR2 from the germline V gene are MNHEY and SVGAGI. The CDR3 loop spans 15 amino acids. In DNA form, the CDR3 reads TGTGCCAGCAGTTACTCAGGTCAGGACACAGATACGCAGTATTTT. The encoded protein is CASSYSGQDTDTQYF.

This chain uses TRBV12-3 or TRBV12-4 with TRBJ2-2; D could derive from TRBD1 or TRBD2 (5 bases each). CDR3 size: 12 residues. V shed 7 bases and J shed 6 bases, with 9 bases lying between them. The CDR3 sequence: CASIMGAGELFF. For the CDR3, the DNA is TGTGCCAGCATCATGGGGGCCGGGGAGCTGTTTTTT.

The CDR3 coding sequence is TGTGCCAGCAGTTTGGGGTGGGCCTTGAACACTGAAGCTTTCTTT. It codes for CASSLGWALNTEAFF. The chain recombines TRBV27 with TRBJ1-1; D call uncertain. This CDR3 is 15 amino acids long. The germline gives CDR1 MNHEY, CDR2 SMNVEV (reference sequence). V lost 3 bases and J 0 bases, leaving 11 bases between the germline ends.

This chain connects TRBV13 to TRBJ2-1; tentatively, D is TRBD1 or TRBD2 (6 bases each). The CDR3 runs to 16 residues. The V and J ends lost 3 bases and 0 bases respectively, with 12 bases between them. Germline loops: CDR1 PRHDT, CDR2 FYEKMQ (reference sequence). The CDR3 DNA is TGTGCCAGCAGCTTCTACAGGGAGGCCTCCTACAATGAGCAGTTCTTC. Encoded protein: CASSFYREASYNEQFF.

The chain joins TRBV6-6 to TRBJ1-5, with D perhaps TRBD1 (6 bases). Germline V gene sequence: CDR1 MNHNY, CDR2 SVGAGI (reference sequence). Trimming stripped 8 bases from V and 6 bases from J, with 26 bases between. The CDR3 loop spans 17 amino acids. The CDR3 is CASRPWAGADDGQPQHF. For the CDR3, the DNA is TGTGCCAGCCGTCCTTGGGCGGGGGCCGATGACGGTCAGCCCCAGCATTTT.